This T cell receptor (beta chain) was documented in a study of CXCR4 blockade with PD-1 therapy in pancreatic cancer. Study conclusions and caveats: Convergent selection by common tumor antigens was suggested by nucleotide rearrangement counts. Antigen-specificity overlap of convergent dominant clones remained unconfirmed. Intratumoral clonality (mean about 0.15) exceeded healthy blood (over 0.045) but did not track survival.

TCRdb's copy holds only in-frame clones and misses some; the assay was immunoSEQ multiplex PCR. The data contain several thousand clones, roughly two fifths of them seen just once; the ten biggest clones take up less than 20%. The archived tumor blocks came from patients without neoadjuvant therapy before resection. The length of the CDR3 is 15 residues. Germline CDR1 ENHRY, CDR2 SYGVKD. The V and J ends lost 2 bases and 1 base, in that order; junction bases with no gene match: 4. This clone was recorded a few times. Antigen: not known. The receptor was isolated from a human donor with pancreatic ductal adenocarcinoma. The chain combines TRBV10-3 with TRBJ1-1; 7 bases are shared with TRBD1. Source material: tumor tissue. In DNA form, the CDR3 reads TGTGCCATCAGTGAGCCTAGGACAGGGAACACTGAAGCTTTCTTT. Translated: CAISEPRTGNTEAFF.